This record concerns one T cell receptor beta chain sequence. Its antigen is undetermined. Libraries were prepared by immunoSEQ multiplex PCR; TCRdb keeps only in-frame clonotypes and omits some of them. The sample yields tens of thousands of clones, 84% seen once. The data originate from a study of identifying expanded T cells in peripheral blood. The CDR3 loop spans 13 amino acids. In germline, CDR1 is SGHTA, CDR2 FQGTGA. The V and J ends lost 5 bases and 7 bases, in that order; junction bases with no gene match: 5. Healthy donors had no documented immune events, such as infections, while sampled. Study-level results: Two-week clone count variance significantly increased as total template count grew. Differentially abundant clones: about 1.3 between replicates, about 15 at approximately 13 days, 19 to 20 at four.

The TCR comes from a person between 18 and 70 years old in good health. The sample comprised blood. V gene TRBV7-3 combines with J gene TRBJ2-1, with 7 bases matching TRBD1. The CDR3 loop is CASSRAGGNEQFF. CDR3 DNA sequence: TGTGCCAGCAGCCGAGCAGGGGGTAATGAGCAGTTCTTC.